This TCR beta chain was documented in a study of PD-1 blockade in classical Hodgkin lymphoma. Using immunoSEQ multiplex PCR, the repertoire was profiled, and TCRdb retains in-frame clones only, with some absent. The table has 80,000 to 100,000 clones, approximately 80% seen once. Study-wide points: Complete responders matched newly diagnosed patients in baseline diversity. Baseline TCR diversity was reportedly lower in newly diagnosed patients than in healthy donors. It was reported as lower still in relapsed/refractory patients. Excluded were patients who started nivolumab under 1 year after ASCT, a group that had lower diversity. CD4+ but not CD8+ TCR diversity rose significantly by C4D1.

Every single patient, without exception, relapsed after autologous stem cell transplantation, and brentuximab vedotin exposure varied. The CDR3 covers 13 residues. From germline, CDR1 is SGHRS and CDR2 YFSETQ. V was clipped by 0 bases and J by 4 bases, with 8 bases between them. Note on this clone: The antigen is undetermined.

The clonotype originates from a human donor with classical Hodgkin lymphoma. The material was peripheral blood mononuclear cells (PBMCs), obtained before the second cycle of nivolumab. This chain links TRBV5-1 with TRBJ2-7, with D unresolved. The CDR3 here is CASSLEGLYEQYF. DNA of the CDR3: TGCGCCAGCAGCTTGGAGGGCCTATACGAGCAGTACTTC.